This entry concerns a single T cell receptor beta chain. One junction end does not reproduce the germline sequence, and a read error may be involved. This specimen comes from a study of tumor-infiltrating lymphocytes in oesophageal squamous cell carcinoma. TCRdb redid the calling of the PCR reads with MiXCR, one entry per CDR3 protein. Here the sample spans several thousand distinct CDR3 sequences, roughly 13% being singletons. Germline V lookup: CDR1 SNHLY, CDR2 FYNNEI. This CDR3 is 13 amino acids long. The chain links TRBV2 to TRBJ2-7, with TRBD1 matching 8 bases. This TCR derives from a male donor with esophageal squamous cell carcinoma. The source material was esophageal tumor tissue. The chain's CDR3 is CASVTGGGSPLHF. In nucleotides, the CDR3 is TGTGCCAGCGTTACAGGGGGAGGCTCACCCCTCCACTTC.